This T cell receptor beta chain was sequenced in a study of blood T cell repertoires in COVID-19 (dated by TCRdb to 2020 to 2021). Background for the entire study: Samples from collaborators originated in the United States, Italy and Spain and spanned both the acute and convalescent phases of COVID-19. The prospective study material was composed of cDNA or gDNA derived from T cells, B-cell-depleted T cells, or PBMCs. Deeply sampled blood TCRbeta repertoires from subjects exposed to, actively infected with, or recovered from COVID-19 were included in the dataset. The repertoires were made available in a free public database intended to serve as a resource for research on the immune response to SARS-CoV-2. Samples were obtained from the ongoing ImmuneRACE study (first 160 participants) and from 1,000 to 1,500 subjects provided by 6 global collaborators. A de-identified subject ID, COVID-19 status, age in years and sex were almost always included in the sample metadata. Where available, HLA class I and class II types were obtained from metadata supplied by the sample provider rather than from assay-based typing.

In the prospective study, participants were roughly 18 to 95 years old, resided in about two dozen geographic areas of the United States, and were enrolled through a virtual design. To assign participants to cohorts, the prospective study relied on clinical history that participants themselves reported in a screening survey and a study questionnaire. Exposed participants had been in contact with someone with a PCR-confirmed or clinician-diagnosed COVID-19 case within 2 weeks of study entry. Mobile phlebotomists in the prospective study collected whole blood, serum and a nasopharyngeal or oropharyngeal swab from every participant. Prospective study participants could optionally give additional blood draws and questionnaires over a roughly 2-month period. Before DNA extraction, blood samples from the prospective study were shipped at room temperature or frozen. Relative to germline, V is 8 bases shorter and J is 5 bases shorter, with 10 bases between their ends. Taken from the germline V gene (reference sequence), the CDR1 and CDR2 loops are MNHEY and SMNVEV. Including the terminal cysteine and phenylalanine, the CDR3 comprises 12 residues. The entry retains the CDR3 DNA only, 36 bases that are in frame from base 1.

Summary of the overall study and its limitations: The quantity of clinical and demographic metadata differed by source and by participant and was supplied without curation.

The immunoSEQ Assay, a bias-controlled multiplex PCR, was used to amplify TCRbeta CDR3 regions from genomic DNA. The paper's data handling went like this. The number of nucleated cells in each sample was estimated from the amplification of reference gene primers within the assay. To quantify the absolute abundance of each unique TCRbeta CDR3 rearrangement, sequence reads were collapsed and filtered. For each sample, productive Simpson clonality was calculated by taking the square root of Simpson's diversity index across productive rearrangements. TCRdb's version of the immuneACCESS table is confined to in-frame rearrangements and falls short of the full clone set. An unresolved V gene accounts for under half of the shortfall where checked; the remainder is of unknown origin. The D gene and trimming were derived from the DNA, and the V and J assignments and clone size from that table. Within this sample are hundreds of thousands of clones, with 90% of them counted one time only. Clones ranked in the top ten supply over 13% of the sample.

With respect to this clone: Its antigen has not been determined. The sample holds no much larger clone one base away, and base qualities are not on file.

Rearrangement joined TRBV27 to TRBJ2-1; no D gene is confidently identified. The sample was PBMCs or T cells enriched from blood (not recorded which). This clonotype was obtained from a man aged 25 to 45 who had been exposed to COVID-19. Here is the DNA: TGTGCCAGCTCAGGCTGGGACAATGAGCAGTTCTTC. It specifies CASSGWDNEQFF.